The present entry profiles one T cell receptor beta chain with its context. Its antigen is still unknown. Some clones are missing from TCRdb's copy, which holds only in-frame ones; the method was immunoSEQ multiplex PCR. The sample holds about 66,000 clones, 76% seen once. The data were taken from a study of vaccination effects on CD4 cells after COVID-19. In the study overall: Post-vaccine sampling took place a median of 72 days after the second dose.

General study points: Early post-infection timepoints were missing from the study, which also had few convalescent patients. The study found that only 1 of 255 vaccine-induced clones from healthy vaccinees cross-reacted with common cold coronaviruses.

The CDR3 runs to 19 residues. Trimming removed 6 bases from V and 4 bases from J; junction bases left unmatched: 16. Germline V gene data show CDR1 as KGHSH and CDR2 as LQKENI. Pools of viral peptides were used by the ViraFEST assay to expand antigen-specific CD4+ T cells ahead of sequencing. Once cultured for 10 to 11 days, the cells underwent separation to obtain CD4+ T cells. Two doses of BNT162b2 or mRNA-1273 vaccine were administered to participants. No vaccinee had earlier SARS-CoV-2 infection, and nucleocapsid antibodies were negative. The material sequenced was CD4+ T cells from PBMCs cultured with HCoV-OC43 spike peptides, taken after COVID-19 vaccination. Subset in this sample: HCoV-OC43 spike overlapping peptide pool stimulation. The TCR was taken from a human donor who received a COVID-19 vaccine. The chain carries TRBV18 and TRBJ2-6; 9 bases map to TRBD1. The CDR3 region is CASSRIGGTGSTGANVLTF. Here the CDR3 DNA reads TGTGCCAGCTCTCGGATCGGGGGGACAGGGAGTACCGGGGCCAACGTCCTGACTTTC.